This TCR beta chain was found in a study of blood T cells in healthy people across ages (dated by TCRdb to the mid-2010s). Regarding the research as a whole: Template switching captured roughly one uniquely barcoded TCR beta cDNA molecule per two T cells in model experiments. To track age-related changes in TCR beta repertoire diversity, the study relied on deep sequencing normalized with unique cDNA molecular identifiers. Donors were grouped into four age groups: young (average roughly 16 years), middle-aged (39), aged (about 60) and long-lived (approximately 75). To avoid experimental bias, donors of different ages were distributed randomly across sequencing lanes. For two donors (one aged 18 to 29 and one aged 80 or older), the study analyzed two additional independent replicas of 1 million unique cDNA reads from the same blood draw.

This clonotype has at least ten counts. This receptor's antigen is unknown. Per-base qualities were not stored, and no clone one base away is much larger. The germline V gene (reference sequence) gives CDR1 as MNHNY and CDR2 as SVGAGI. The CDR3 has 11 amino acids, counting the end cysteine and phenylalanine. Left in the record is the CDR3 DNA by itself, 33 bases read in frame from the first base. V and J are truncated by 6 bases and 6 bases respectively, leaving an intervening sequence of 9 bases. General conclusions and limits of the study: Observed TCR beta diversity per million T cells fell roughly linearly with age, and a significant reduction was already apparent by age roughly 40. The long-lived group showed more naive CD4+ T cells, fewer expanded clones and increased TCR diversity than the aged group, suggesting age selection. Because the CMV infection status of the donors was unknown, age-related changes in expanded clonotypes may potentially have been confounded. Because profiling used bulk unsorted PBMCs, naive and antigen-experienced compartments could not be compared conclusively. Total diversity estimates from one million sequenced T cells were considered lower bounds and underestimates. Observed TCR beta diversity correlated strongly with the percentage of naive T cells measured by flow cytometry.

The donors were roughly 40 Caucasian individuals from Russia, aged roughly 6 to 90 years, who were systemically healthy. Ten milliliters of peripheral blood were drawn from each donor into EDTA-treated Vacutainer tubes. Ficoll-Paque density-gradient centrifugation was used to isolate PBMCs, with at least 6 million obtained per sample. Trizol reagent was used to extract total RNA from PBMCs, with at least 6 micrograms per sample. For every donor, flow cytometry on a PBMC aliquot measured the percentage of naive CD45RAhigh/CD27high T cells. Library preparation used 5' RACE. TCRdb shows the sequencer as Illumina HiSeq 2500. A second PCR of roughly 7 to 11 cycles was performed with a sample-barcoded 5' primer and a J-beta primer mix. Each TCR beta cDNA molecule received a unique molecular identifier from a template-switch 5' adaptor carrying 12 random nucleotides. At least 2.5 million CDR3-containing paired-end reads were obtained from each sample. The Mint cDNA synthesis kit, primed by a TRBC-specific oligonucleotide, was used to synthesize first-strand cDNA from all RNA. Following uracil-DNA glycosylase treatment, all cDNA underwent a first 18-cycle PCR with the universal primers M1SS and BC2_uni_R. Under the source paper's analysis protocol: Each sample was normalized by randomly selecting 1 million high-quality reads, each carrying a distinct molecular identifier. Instead of being binned into consensus sequences, reads with shared molecular identifiers were discarded. MiTCR, with a Q25 quality threshold and the strictest error-elimination algorithm, was used for CDR3 identification, clonotype clustering and error correction. A nonparametric unseen species model with Euler transformation was used to estimate a lower bound on total TCR beta diversity. TCRdb trimmed the raw reads at Q25, called clones with MiXCR and kept productive beta chains. CDR3 protein sequences are deduplicated, and each keeps its most common genes and DNA. TCRdb, rather than the study authors, made the V and J calls. The sample data list about 580,000 distinct CDR3 sequences, and 45% to 55% of these were observed just once. Under 30% of the sample is in the top ten clones.

The chain was built from TRBV6-6 and TRBJ2-7; the D gene is unclear. This receptor was identified in a man aged 80 or over in good health. What was sequenced was blood. The bases are TGTGCCAGCAGGCAATTTTCCGAGCAGTACTTC. This gives the protein CASRQFSEQYF.